The next 26 T cell receptor beta chains were all read from a single sample in a study of PD-L1 blockade in urothelial cancer. The assay was immunoSEQ multiplex PCR, and TCRdb's table has in-frame clones only and misses some. The repertoire includes just under 45,000 clones, roughly four fifths of them detected once, and roughly 16% sits in the top ten. Time point indicated: peripheral blood 6 weeks after treatment start. The sequenced sample was PBMCs, obtained around atezolizumab (anti-PD-L1) treatment. These receptors all come from a man aged 55 to 70 with urothelial cancer.

The V gene is TRBV10-3, the J gene TRBJ1-1, with D maybe TRBD1 (5 bases). The germline V gene has CDR1 ENHRY and CDR2 SYGVKD. The ends were cut back, 6 bases at V and 1 base at J, with 9 bases in the middle. The CDR3 covers 13 residues. The CDR3 sequence: CAIRRDSNTEAFF. The CDR3 coding sequence is TGTGCCATCAGACGGGACTCGAACACTGAAGCTTTCTTT.

The chain is built from TRBV7-9 and TRBJ1-1, with 9 bases matching TRBD1. V gave up 5 bases and J gave up 0 bases; unmatched junction bases: 7. Germline V lookup: CDR1 SEHNR, CDR2 FQNEAQ (reference sequence). This CDR3 region has 16 residues. In DNA, the CDR3 is TGTGCCAGCAGCCATCCGGGACAGGGAATGAACACTGAAGCTTTCTTT. This codes for CASSHPGQGMNTEAFF.

This clone was seen once. This sequence joins TRBV5-1 and TRBJ1-1, with a tentative D call TRBD1 (6 bases). V lost 4 bases and J lost 1, with 8 bases in between. Germline CDR1 reads SGHRS; CDR2 reads YFSETQ. The CDR3 runs 13 residues. The CDR3 region is CASSTQGNTEAFF. CDR3 DNA sequence: TGCGCCAGCAGCACACAGGGGAACACTGAAGCTTTCTTT.

The chain is built from TRBV9 and TRBJ2-3, with a tentative D call TRBD2 (5 bases). The CDR3 spans 15 residues. The germline CDR1 and CDR2 sequences are SGDLS and YYNGEE. V was pared by 0 bases and J by 8 bases, with 16 bases between. This CDR3 reads CASSVDPRTDSTQYF. Here the CDR3 DNA reads TGTGCCAGCAGCGTAGATCCGCGGACGGACTCTACGCAGTATTTT.

This chain links TRBV7-2 with TRBJ1-2; D may be TRBD1 (5 bases). Germline V gene lookup returns CDR1 SGHTA and CDR2 FQGNSA. V lost 3 bases to trimming and J lost 2 bases, with 7 bases between them. This CDR3 comprises 13 residues. The CDR3 sequence is CASSFQGNYGYTF. As DNA, the CDR3 is TGTGCCAGCAGCTTTCAGGGCAACTATGGCTACACCTTC.

The chain joins TRBV27 to TRBJ2-2, with 7 bases matching TRBD2. CDR1 is MNHEY and CDR2 is SMNVEV in the germline V gene (reference sequence). This CDR3 has 15 amino acids. J lost 6 bases, V lost 1 base, and 5 bases had no gene match. The CDR3 loop reads CASSLYGAGAGELFF. DNA for the CDR3: TGTGCCAGCAGTTTATATGGGGCGGGGGCCGGGGAGCTGTTTTTT.

The rearrangement links TRBV27 to TRBJ2-7; D is possibly TRBD2 (6 bases). The ends were cut back, 7 bases at V and 5 bases at J, with 18 bases in the middle. The germline gives CDR1 MNHEY, CDR2 SMNVEV (reference sequence). This CDR3 is 14 amino acids long. CDR3 sequence: CASTKGGGLHEQYF. CDR3 DNA: TGTGCCAGCACAAAGGGCGGAGGGCTCCACGAGCAGTACTTC.

This chain links TRBV28 with TRBJ1-3; no definite D call. V shed 9 bases and J shed 4 bases, with 7 bases lying between them. This CDR3 region has 11 residues. Germline V gene sequence: CDR1 MDHEN, CDR2 SYDVKM. CDR3 sequence: CASLGGNTIYF. The CDR3 bases are TGTGCCAGTCTTGGCGGAAACACCATATATTTT. Filled out from reference TRBV28 and TRBJ1-3, the complete variable domain reads DVKVTQSSRYLVKRTGEKVFLECVQDMDHENMFWYRQDPGLGLRLIYFSYDVKMKEKGDIPEGYSVSREKKERFSLILESASTNQTSMYLCASLGGNTIYFGEGSWLTVV.

The gene calls are TRBV12-5 and TRBJ1-2, with TRBD1 matching 9 bases. Trimming took 6 bases from V and 4 from J; bases not matched to a gene: 3. Per the germline V gene, CDR1 is LGHNT and CDR2 is FRNRAP. The CDR3 length is 13 residues. DNA of the CDR3: TGTGCTAGTGGGACAGGGGGTTCCTATGGCTACACCTTC. Its protein product is CASGTGGSYGYTF.

V gene TRBV6-1 combines with J gene TRBJ2-5; D might be TRBD2 (5 bases). V lost 2 bases and J lost 5, with 12 bases in between. The germline gives CDR1 MNHNS, CDR2 SASEGT. The CDR3 has 14 amino acids. The CDR3 spells CASSETGIQETQYF. CDR3 in DNA: TGTGCCAGCAGTGAAACGGGAATCCAGGAGACCCAGTACTTC.

V gene TRBV28 combines with J gene TRBJ2-7, with no clear D. From germline, CDR1 is MDHEN and CDR2 SYDVKM. The CDR3 consists of 11 residues. Trimming shortened V by 1 base and J by 4 bases, and 2 bases separated the two germline ends. The CDR3 is CASSLLYEQYF. The CDR3 DNA sequence: TGTGCCAGCAGTTTATTATACGAGCAGTACTTC.

The V and J genes are TRBV7-2 and TRBJ2-1; TRBD2 might be the D (6 bases). The CDR3 contains 16 residues. V was trimmed by 1 base and J by 10 bases, leaving 20 bases between them. Germline V lookup: CDR1 SGHTA, CDR2 FQGNSA. The CDR3 DNA reads TGTGCCAGCAGCTTAGAAGGGACTCTCGCGTCAAGGGAGCAGTTCTTC. Protein sequence: CASSLEGTLASREQFF. The complete variable domain, with remaining parts taken from reference TRBV7-2 and TRBJ2-1, reads GAGVSQSPSNKVTEKGKDVELRCDPISGHTALYWYRQSLGQGLEFLIYFQGNSAPDKSGLPSDRFSAERTGGSVSTLTIQRTQQEDSAVYLCASSLEGTLASREQFFGPGTRLTVL.

This chain joins TRBV7-3 and TRBJ2-5, with 9 bases that match TRBD1. The V gene end was trimmed by 5 bases and the J gene end by 1 base; junction bases not matched to a gene: 2. Per germline, CDR1 SGHTA and CDR2 FQGTGA. The CDR3 contains 14 residues. The CDR3 loop reads CASSTTGGQETQYF. CDR3 nucleotide sequence: TGTGCCAGCAGCACGACAGGGGGCCAAGAGACCCAGTACTTC.

This chain connects TRBV19 to TRBJ2-7; TRBD2 agrees at 9 bases. The CDR3 loop spans 15 amino acids. With 1 base clipped from V and 6 bases from J, the junction kept 7 bases outside the gene matches. Looked up from germline, CDR1 is LNHDA and CDR2 is SQIVND (reference sequence). CDR3 sequence: CASSIGGGGASEQYF. In DNA form, the CDR3 reads TGTGCCAGTAGTATAGGTGGCGGGGGGGCGTCCGAGCAGTACTTC.

The V call is TRBV30, the J call TRBJ2-5; 7 nucleotides agree with TRBD1. V dropped 3 bases and J dropped 5; count of bases not matched to a gene: 6. The CDR3 length is 13 residues. Per the germline V gene, CDR1 is GTSNPN and CDR2 is SVGIG (reference sequence). The CDR3 sequence: CAWSGQVRETQYF. As DNA, the CDR3 is TGTGCCTGGAGCGGACAGGTCCGGGAGACCCAGTACTTC.

This rearrangement joins TRBV28 to TRBJ2-2, with a tentative D call TRBD2 (7 bases). Germline-derived CDR1 and CDR2 are MDHEN and SYDVKM. Trimming removed 6 bases from V and 4 bases from J, with 18 bases in between. This CDR3 has 16 residues. The CDR3 sequence is CASSPAGARGTGELFF. The CDR3 nucleotides read TGTGCCAGCAGCCCTGCGGGGGCTCGAGGCACCGGGGAGCTGTTTTTT. Supplemented by reference TRBV28 and TRBJ2-2, the full variable domain reads DVKVTQSSRYLVKRTGEKVFLECVQDMDHENMFWYRQDPGLGLRLIYFSYDVKMKEKGDIPEGYSVSREKKERFSLILESASTNQTSMYLCASSPAGARGTGELFFGEGSRLTVL.

This clone has just one count. This chain uses TRBV9 with TRBJ1-5; D is perhaps TRBD1 (5 bases). Trimming pared 5 bases from V and 4 bases from J, leaving 7 bases between. Germline CDR1 is SGDLS and CDR2 is YYNGEE. The CDR3 is made up of 12 amino acids. The CDR3 region is CASRTGNQPQHF. CDR3 bases: TGTGCCAGCAGAACAGGTAATCAGCCCCAGCATTTT.

This chain joins TRBV2 and TRBJ1-5; TRBD1 aligns across 10 bases. CDR1 is SNHLY and CDR2 is FYNNEI in the germline V gene. CDR3 length equals 18 residues. The J segment lost 0 bases and the V segment lost 4 bases, leaving 9 bases of the junction unmatched. The CDR3 DNA sequence: TGTGCCAGCAGTGGGCGACAGGGGGCGGTTTATAGCAATCAGCCCCAGCATTTT. It is translated as CASSGRQGAVYSNQPQHF.

V usage is TRBV5-1 and J usage is TRBJ1-6, with 9 bases that match TRBD1. The V gene's germline CDR1 is SGHRS and CDR2 YFSETQ. Germline trimming cut 0 bases from V and 7 bases from J; bases unmatched to any gene: 2. The CDR3 is made up of 15 amino acids. In DNA, the CDR3 is TGCGCCAGCAGCTTGGAAGGACAGGGGAATTCACCCCTCCACTTT. This encodes CASSLEGQGNSPLHF.

The chain carries TRBV20-1 and TRBJ1-1, with no clear D. V was clipped by 6 bases and J by 8 bases, with 10 bases between them. Germline V gene sequence: CDR1 DFQATT, CDR2 SNEGSKA (reference sequence). The CDR3 is made up of 10 amino acids. CDR3 protein: CSALAGEAFF. CDR3 nucleotides: TGCAGTGCGCTCGCGGGAGAAGCTTTCTTT.

The V gene is TRBV30, the J gene TRBJ2-7; maybe TRBD1 (5 bases). V was clipped by 2 bases and J by 3 bases, with 8 bases between them. The CDR3 sequence is 12 residues long. In germline, CDR1 is GTSNPN, CDR2 SVGIG (reference sequence). The CDR3 DNA sequence: TGTGCCTGGAGTCCTAGGGGCTACGAGCAGTACTTC. It translates to CAWSPRGYEQYF.

The chain combines TRBV30 with TRBJ1-2, with D maybe TRBD1 (5 bases). Germline assignment: CDR1 GTSNPN and CDR2 SVGIG (reference sequence). Trimming pared 3 bases from V and 1 base from J, leaving 6 bases between. This CDR3 has 12 residues. The DNA of the CDR3 is TGTGCCTGGAGAGGGGATAACTATGGCTACACCTTC. Residues: CAWRGDNYGYTF.

The chain has TRBV6-1 and TRBJ1-2; D unresolved. The CDR3 is made up of 13 amino acids. Trimming took off 4 bases at V and 13 bases at J, with 19 bases between the two ends. Germline V gene sequence: CDR1 MNHNS, CDR2 SASEGT. CDR3 sequence reads: CASSVPGSGAGTF. The CDR3, as DNA: TGTGCCAGCAGTGTCCCGGGTTCGGGAGCTGGCACCTTC.

V usage is TRBV4-1 and J usage is TRBJ1-2; 10 bases align to TRBD1. From germline, CDR1 is MGHRA and CDR2 YSYEKL. V lost 0 bases and J lost 8; bases outside the gene matches: 9. This CDR3 spans 16 amino acids. The CDR3 region is CASSQDRRTGGQGYTF. In DNA form, the CDR3 reads TGCGCCAGCAGCCAAGATCGGAGGACAGGGGGACAGGGCTACACCTTC.

The chain employs TRBV2 and TRBJ1-6, with 7 bases aligning to TRBD1. V gave up 6 bases and J gave up 5 bases; unmatched junction bases: 1. Germline CDR1 is SNHLY and CDR2 is FYNNEI. The CDR3 extends over 13 amino acids. The DNA of the CDR3 is TGTGCCAGCAGAGGGACAGATAATTCACCCCTCCACTTT. Translated: CASRGTDNSPLHF.

The rearrangement links TRBV28 to TRBJ2-3, with unresolved D. Looked up from germline, CDR1 is MDHEN and CDR2 is SYDVKM. V lost 4 bases and J 4 bases, leaving 9 bases between the germline ends. The CDR3 length is 13 residues. CDR3 region: CASSSTAADTQYF. DNA for the CDR3: TGTGCCAGCAGTTCCACGGCGGCAGATACGCAGTATTTT. Full variable domain (outside the CDR3, taken from reference TRBV28 and TRBJ2-3): DVKVTQSSRYLVKRTGEKVFLECVQDMDHENMFWYRQDPGLGLRLIYFSYDVKMKEKGDIPEGYSVSREKKERFSLILESASTNQTSMYLCASSSTAADTQYFGPGTRLTVL.